This T cell receptor (beta chain) is drawn from a study of cytomegalovirus exposure and HLA in healthy donors. This PCR relied on a set of 60 Vbeta primers and 13 Jbeta primers. Clones were read by immunoSEQ multiplex PCR, and TCRdb kept only the in-frame ones, dropping some. This table holds 98,000 or so clones, about 80% found once. Each donor was healthy, and each was a bone marrow donor. After removal of 7 bases from V and 0 bases from J, the junction contained 6 bases not matched to a gene. Per the germline V gene, CDR1 is MGHRA and CDR2 is YSYEKL. The CDR3 is 15 amino acids. The clonotype originates from a man between 60 and 75 years old in good health and CMV-seropositive. What was sequenced was PBMCs. V gene TRBV4-1 combines with J gene TRBJ2-1, with 7 bases matching TRBD2. The DNA for the CDR3 is TGCGCCAGCAACCTACTAGCGATCTCCTACAATGAGCAGTTCTTC. It specifies CASNLLAISYNEQFF.